The clone carrying this T cell receptor beta chain was seen repeatedly, ten times or more. The target antigen is unknown. TCRdb analysed the reads with MiXCR anew, one entry per CDR3 protein. This sample carries roughly 700,000 distinct CDR3 sequences, 30% to 35% of them seen once, and the ten largest clones take 15% to 20%. This entry is derived from a study of T cell repertoires in cytomegalovirus infection. CDR1 and CDR2 (germline): SGHTA, FQGNSA. Trimming pared 1 base from V and 6 bases from J, leaving 16 bases between. This CDR3 comprises 15 residues. V gene TRBV7-2 combines with J gene TRBJ2-7; tentatively, D is TRBD1 (5 bases). The source material was cultured PBMCs, sampled from culture after CMV antigen stimulation. The receptor comes from a human donor in good health (CMV status not recorded). Some clones in this sample may be carry-over from other donors' samples. CDR3 DNA sequence: TGTGCCAGCAGCTTAGGCTTCCTAGAAAGGGGCGAGCAGTACTTC. Protein product: CASSLGFLERGEQYF.